The 20 T cell receptor beta chains below all came from one sample that was sequenced in a study of T cell repertoires in cytomegalovirus infection. These receptors' antigens are unknown. TCRdb processed the reads anew with MiXCR; each CDR3 protein has one entry. This table has 370,000 or so distinct CDR3 sequences, roughly a third appearing once. The source was cultured PBMCs, collected from culture after CMV antigen stimulation. Source of these receptors: a human donor in good health (CMV status not recorded). Some clones in this sample may be carry-over from other donors' samples.

The gene calls are TRBV19 and TRBJ1-2; D possibly corresponds to TRBD1 (5 bases). The germline V gene has CDR1 LNHDA and CDR2 SQIVND (reference sequence). The CDR3 is made up of 15 amino acids. V was trimmed by 7 bases and J by 8 bases, leaving 23 bases between them. This CDR3 is CASTLTVSLTTGYTF. The CDR3, as DNA: TGTGCCAGTACCTTGACAGTATCCCTAACTACGGGCTACACCTTC.

The sample holds a few counts of this clonotype. This chain joins TRBV6-1 and TRBJ2-1, with D perhaps TRBD2 (5 bases). The CDR3 contains 15 residues. Germline CDR1 is MNHNS and CDR2 is SASEGT. V gave up 7 bases and J gave up 1 base, with 14 bases separating them. The CDR3 protein is CASTQDWGSYNEQFF. The CDR3 DNA sequence: TGTGCCAGCACCCAGGACTGGGGTTCCTACAATGAGCAGTTCTTC.

The chain uses TRBV27 and TRBJ1-2; perhaps TRBD1 as D (6 bases). Germline V CDR1 and CDR2: MNHEY, SMNVEV (reference sequence). Trimming pared 9 bases from V and 0 bases from J, leaving 14 bases between. This CDR3 is 14 amino acids long. This chain's CDR3 is CASRNRGPNYGYTF. The CDR3 nucleotides read TGTGCCAGTAGAAACCGGGGGCCTAACTATGGCTACACCTTC.

The chain carries TRBV7-8 and TRBJ2-3, with D hard to call. The CDR3 runs 16 residues. Between the trimmed V and J ends, which lost 5 bases and 4 bases, there was a span of 19 bases. The germline gives CDR1 SGHVS, CDR2 FQNEAQ. The CDR3 is CASSRTSSYPPDTQYF. CDR3 coding DNA: TGTGCCAGCAGCCGTACGTCATCTTATCCCCCAGATACGCAGTATTTT.

The gene calls are TRBV30 and TRBJ1-1; the D is unclear. In germline, CDR1 is GTSNPN, CDR2 SVGIG (reference sequence). This CDR3 comprises 13 residues. The V end was cut by 1 base, the J end by 1 base, with 7 bases between. CDR3 DNA sequence: TGTGCCTGGAGTGAGCAGCCGAACACTGAAGCTTTCTTT. Protein product: CAWSEQPNTEAFF.

This clonotype was observed a handful of times. The chain has TRBV19 and TRBJ1-5; unclear D gene. This CDR3 is 17 amino acids long. Germline loops: CDR1 LNHDA, CDR2 SQIVND (reference sequence). Trimming stripped 0 bases from V and 3 bases from J, with 15 bases between. In nucleotides, the CDR3 is TGTGCCAGTAGTATAGATCAAAGGACCCTTTCCAATCAGCCCCAGCATTTT. As protein: CASSIDQRTLSNQPQHF.

This clonotype was detected only a few times. The rearrangement joins TRBV12-3 or TRBV12-4 to TRBJ1-4; D possibly corresponds to TRBD1 (5 bases). The CDR3 sequence is 15 residues long. V lost 3 bases to trimming and J lost 4 bases, with 12 bases between them. In nucleotides, the CDR3 is TGTGCCAGCAGTTTGGGGCAGGGAGTTAATGAAAAACTGTTTTTT. As protein: CASSLGQGVNEKLFF.

This sequence joins TRBV10-3 and TRBJ2-7; the D call may be TRBD1 or TRBD2 (5 bases each). The germline gives CDR1 ENHRY, CDR2 SYGVKD. Trimming cost V 10 bases and J 4 bases, with 14 bases left between them. CDR3 length equals 12 residues. The CDR3 protein is CATRNEGYEQYV. DNA for the CDR3: TGTGCCACGAGAAACGAGGGGTACGAGCAGTACGTC.

The chain links TRBV7-2 to TRBJ1-1; TRBD1 might be the D (5 bases). V was pared by 1 base and J by 5 bases, with 11 bases between. The germline V gene encodes CDR1 SGHTA and CDR2 FQGNSA. The CDR3 is 14 residues long. CDR3 nucleotides: TGTGCCAGCAGCTTAGGAGGGGCACAGACTGAAGCTTTCTTT. Translated: CASSLGGAQTEAFF.

This clonotype was seen more than once but under ten times. The genes are TRBV6-2 or TRBV6-3 and TRBJ2-1; tentatively, D is TRBD1 (5 bases). V lost 0 bases, J lost 0 bases, and 9 bases lay in between. Germline values: CDR1 MNHEY, CDR2 SVGEGT. The CDR3 is made up of 16 amino acids. CDR3 DNA: TGTGCCAGCAGTTACTCGACAGCGAGCTCCTACAATGAGCAGTTCTTC. It translates to CASSYSTASSYNEQFF.

This clonotype was seen a handful of times. The chain employs TRBV4-2 and TRBJ2-3, with 14 bases aligning to TRBD2. The CDR3 runs to 16 residues. CDR1 and CDR2 from the germline V gene are LGHNA and YNFKEQ. V dropped 5 bases and J dropped 5; count of bases not matched to a gene: 6. CDR3 nucleotide sequence: TGTGCCAGCAGCACCGGGACTAGCGGGAGTTTAGATACGCAGTATTTT. This codes for CASSTGTSGSLDTQYF.

The rearrangement uses TRBV12-3 or TRBV12-4 and TRBJ2-5; the match to TRBD2 covers 11 bases. Trimming removed 6 bases from V and 2 bases from J; junction bases left unmatched: 5. CDR3 length: 15 residues. The CDR3 bases are TGTGCCAGCAGACCGACTAGCGGGATACAAGAGACCCAGTACTTC. Translated, it gives CASRPTSGIQETQYF.

With respect to this clonotype: Germline is not matched at one junction end, which may reflect a read error. CDR3 sequence (DNA): TGTGCCAGTAGCTCCTGGGGAGCAGATACGCAGTATTTT. Amino acid sequence: CASSSWGADTQYF. The chain joins TRBV7-4 to TRBJ2-3; D might be TRBD2 (5 bases). The CDR3 loop spans 13 amino acids. Per the germline V gene, CDR1 is SGHVT and CDR2 is SQSDAQ.

The genes are TRBV6-2 or TRBV6-3 and TRBJ2-1; TRBD2 aligns across 9 bases. Germline CDR1 and CDR2: MNHEY and SVGEGT. The ends lost 2 bases at V and 0 bases at J; junction bases unmatched: 8. This CDR3 is built from 18 residues. This CDR3 is CASSYPSASGISYNEQFF. The CDR3 DNA is TGTGCCAGCAGTTACCCGAGCGCTAGCGGGATCTCCTACAATGAGCAGTTCTTC.

This clonotype was seen a handful of times. The chain has TRBV11-2 and TRBJ2-1; D possibly corresponds to TRBD2 (6 bases). The CDR3 has 12 amino acids. V lost 8 bases to trimming and J lost 7 bases, with 12 bases between them. Per germline, CDR1 SGHAT and CDR2 FQNNGV. The CDR3 DNA reads TGTGCCAGCGGGCGGGATGGGAATGAGCAGTTCTTC. Its protein product is CASGRDGNEQFF.

The chain uses TRBV19 and TRBJ2-2; 10 bases line up with TRBD1. Germline CDR1 LNHDA, CDR2 SQIVND (reference sequence). The CDR3 runs 16 residues. V dropped 7 bases and J dropped 8; count of bases not matched to a gene: 13. The CDR3: CASTSPGQGKGGELFF. DNA for the CDR3: TGTGCCAGTACCTCCCCGGGACAGGGGAAAGGTGGGGAGCTGTTTTTT.

The table lists this clonotype with a few counts. The chain couples TRBV20-1 to TRBJ1-6, with D maybe TRBD1 (5 bases). V was clipped by 2 bases and J by 9 bases, with 14 bases between them. Germline lookup yields CDR1 DFQATT and CDR2 SNEGSKA (reference sequence). CDR3 size: 14 residues. As DNA, the CDR3 is TGCAGTGCTAGACCCGGGACCGAGAGTTCACCCCTCCACTTT. Its translation is CSARPGTESSPLHF.

J is TRBJ1-5 and V is TRBV20-1, with D possibly TRBD1 on 6 matching bases. The germline V gene encodes CDR1 DFQATT and CDR2 SNEGSKA (reference sequence). CDR3 length equals 14 residues. The V and J ends lost 3 bases and 4 bases respectively, with 13 bases between them. For the CDR3, the DNA is TGCAGTGCTAGTTGGGGACACCAAAATCAGCCCCAGCATTTT. Translated: CSASWGHQNQPQHF.

This chain uses TRBV12-5 with TRBJ2-1; D is possibly TRBD2 (5 bases). This CDR3 spans 18 amino acids. CDR1 is LGHNT, CDR2 FRNRAP, per germline. The V and J ends lost 0 bases and 3 bases respectively, with 18 bases between them. CDR3 loop: CASGLVRSSVTHYNEQFF. The CDR3 nucleotides are TGTGCTAGTGGTTTGGTACGTAGTAGCGTGACGCACTACAATGAGCAGTTCTTC. The variable domain in full, with the rest retrieved from reference TRBV12-5 and TRBJ2-1, is DARVTQTPRHKVTEMGQEVTMRCQPILGHNTVFWYRQTMMQGLELLAYFRNRAPLDDSGMPKDRFSAEMPDATLATLKIQPSEPRDSAVYFCASGLVRSSVTHYNEQFFGPGTRLTVL.

The chain links TRBV6-6 to TRBJ1-4; weak D call: TRBD1 (6 bases). The CDR3 is 13 amino acids. V lost 10 bases to trimming and J lost 2 bases, with 11 bases between them. Germline assignment: CDR1 MNHNY and CDR2 SVGAGI (reference sequence). The CDR3 DNA reads TGTGCCACCTGGACAGCCACTAATGAAAAACTGTTTTTT. It is translated as CATWTATNEKLFF.